The 5 T cell receptor beta chains reported below all come from one sample, sequenced in a study of cytomegalovirus exposure and HLA in healthy donors. The PCR had 60 Vbeta and 13 Jbeta primers. TCRdb's copy holds only in-frame clones and misses some; the assay was immunoSEQ multiplex PCR. The table lists tens of thousands of clones, roughly 70% of them singletons, with over 4.5% in the top ten. Sequencing input: PBMCs. These receptors were taken from a man in his sixties in good health and CMV-seropositive.

This clone was detected once. The chain has TRBV7-9 and TRBJ2-1, with 7 bases matching TRBD2. The V gene end was trimmed by 1 base and the J gene end by 4 bases; junction bases not matched to a gene: 7. The germline V gene encodes CDR1 SEHNR and CDR2 FQNEAQ (reference sequence). The CDR3 length is 16 residues. CDR3 DNA sequence: TGTGCCAGCAGCTTAGAGGGAGGGCTTGGTTACAATGAGCAGTTCTTC. Translating it yields CASSLEGGLGYNEQFF.

The chain employs TRBV5-1 and TRBJ2-5; TRBD1 matches 7 bases. The V segment lost 3 bases and the J segment 2 bases; nucleotides outside the gene matches: 4. The CDR3 has 14 residues. From germline, CDR1 is SGHRS and CDR2 YFSETQ. In DNA, the CDR3 is TGCGCCAGCAGCTCCGGACAGGTACAAGAGACCCAGTACTTC. It codes for CASSSGQVQETQYF.

The rearrangement joins TRBV5-6 to TRBJ1-5, with a possible D match to TRBD1 (6 bases). CDR1 is SGHDT and CDR2 is YYEEEE in the germline V gene. CDR3 length equals 15 residues. Deletions cut 2 bases from V and 5 bases from J, with 14 bases between. DNA of the CDR3: TGTGCCAGCAGCTTTTTCGACAGGCTAGATCAGCCCCAGCATTTT. Residues: CASSFFDRLDQPQHF. The full variable domain, with the rest looked up from reference TRBV5-6 and TRBJ1-5, is DAGVTQSPTHLIKTRGQQVTLRCSPKSGHDTVSWYQQALGQGPQFIFQYYEEEERQRGNFPDRFSGHQFPNYSSELNVNALLLGDSALYLCASSFFDRLDQPQHFGDGTRLSIL.

The genes are TRBV28 and TRBJ1-2; tentative D call: TRBD1 (6 bases). V lost 2 bases and J lost 2, with 9 bases in between. This CDR3 contains 14 residues. Germline CDR1 and CDR2: MDHEN and SYDVKM. CDR3 residues: CASSLVGQNYGYTF. CDR3 nucleotide sequence: TGTGCCAGCAGTTTAGTTGGACAGAACTATGGCTACACCTTC.

The V call is TRBV9, the J call TRBJ1-1; D is uncertain. The V and J ends lost 5 bases and 4 bases respectively, with 15 bases between them. Germline V CDR1 and CDR2: SGDLS, YYNGEE. The CDR3 extends over 14 amino acids. The CDR3 DNA reads TGTGCCAGCAGAGGAGGGAATGCCGGCACTGAAGCTTTCTTT. Translated: CASRGGNAGTEAFF. The complete variable domain, with remaining parts taken from reference TRBV9 and TRBJ1-1, reads DSGVTQTPKHLITATGQRVTLRCSPRSGDLSVYWYQQSLDQGLQFLIQYYNGEERAKGNILERFSAQQFPDLHSELNLSSLELGDSALYFCASRGGNAGTEAFFGQGTRLTVV.